One and the same sample provided the 5 T cell receptor beta chains below, sequenced in a study of CD8+ T cells in alopecia areata. TCR sequencing used cDNA made by reverse transcription of extracted RNA. The method was immunoSEQ multiplex PCR; TCRdb's version includes in-frame clones alone and lacks a portion of them. The table has around 200,000 clones, 58% seen once. Treatment reported: oral pan-JAK inhibitor, 5-10 mg twice daily. The sample in question was CD8+ T cells sorted from blood, obtained at week 24, from a patient treated with tofacitinib. Receptors were obtained from a human donor with alopecia areata.

The V gene is TRBV27, the J gene TRBJ1-6; 9 nucleotides line up with TRBD1. V shed 4 bases and J 6 bases; nucleotides not matched to a gene: 4. The CDR3 sequence is 15 residues long. Germline CDR1 and CDR2: MNHEY and SMNVEV (reference sequence). The CDR3 bases are TGTGCCAGCAGTTCCGGGACAGGGAGTAATTCACCCCTCCACTTT. Protein sequence: CASSSGTGSNSPLHF.

About this clone: The same CDR3 also results from other DNA sequences found in this sample. The chain joins TRBV25-1 to TRBJ1-1; 8 nucleotides line up with TRBD1. After removal of 6 bases from V and 4 bases from J, the junction contained 1 base not matched to a gene. The CDR3 totals 12 residues. The germline CDR1 and CDR2 sequences are MGHDK and SYGVNS. The CDR3 loop is CASRTGGTEAFF. DNA for the CDR3: TGTGCCAGCAGAACAGGGGGCACTGAAGCTTTCTTT.

The chain is built from TRBV15 and TRBJ2-3; possible D gene TRBD2, 6 bases. From germline, CDR1 is LNHNV and CDR2 YYDKDF (reference sequence). The V gene lost 0 bases and the J gene lost 6 bases, with 16 bases spanning the gap. The length of the CDR3 is 16 residues. The DNA of the CDR3 is TGTGCCACCAGCAGAGAGGTCGGAGGGGCGGTGGATACGCAGTATTTT. This gives the protein CATSREVGGAVDTQYF.

V and J are TRBV5-6 and TRBJ2-5; D not resolved. The J call may be faulty, since TRBJ2-7 better matches the DNA end. The CDR3 extends over 14 amino acids. Per the germline V gene, CDR1 is SGHDT and CDR2 is YYEEEE. In DNA, the CDR3 is TGTGCCAGCAGCTTGCTTCTAGAAACCTACGAGCAGTACTTC. It is translated as CASSLLLETYEQYF.

J is TRBJ2-7 and V is TRBV4-1, with D perhaps TRBD2 (5 bases). The CDR3 loop spans 15 amino acids. Trimming pared 1 base from V and 2 bases from J, leaving 12 bases between. Germline loops: CDR1 MGHRA, CDR2 YSYEKL. The CDR3 bases are TGCGCCAGCAGCCAAGCACTAGGCAATCCCTACGAGCAGTACTTC. Translated, it gives CASSQALGNPYEQYF.